One sample yielded the 7 T cell receptor beta chains listed below, sequenced in a study of human T cells and chemical hapten exposure. Unfractionated whole blood served as the source for total RNA extraction. MiXCR, applied by TCRdb to the 5' RACE reads, yields one record per CDR3 protein. This sample carries about 110,000 distinct CDR3 sequences, 19% of them seen once, and the ten largest clones take approximately 2.8%. These TCRs come from a human donor in good health.

The chain recombines TRBV30 with TRBJ2-7; 14 nucleotides match TRBD2. J gave up 7 bases and V 1 base, and 3 bases lay outside the gene matches. There are 14 residues in the CDR3. Germline values: CDR1 GTSNPN, CDR2 SVGIG (reference sequence). CDR3 DNA sequence: TGTGCCTGGAGTGAGGGACTAGCGGGAGATGAGCAGTACTTC. It yields the protein CAWSEGLAGDEQYF.

V is TRBV7-9 and J is TRBJ1-5; D may be TRBD1 (5 bases). The CDR3 spans 13 residues. V was trimmed by 8 bases and J by 4 bases, leaving 12 bases between them. Germline V CDR1 and CDR2: SEHNR, FQNEAQ (reference sequence). The CDR3 loop reads CASGGFENQPQHF. The CDR3 DNA reads TGTGCCAGCGGGGGATTCGAAAATCAGCCCCAGCATTTT.

The rearrangement uses TRBV20-1 and TRBJ2-1; the D is unclear. The CDR3 covers 18 residues. Between the trimmed V and J ends, which lost 0 bases and 1 base, there was a span of 19 bases. Germline CDR1 is DFQATT and CDR2 is SNEGSKA (reference sequence). CDR3 in DNA: TGCAGTGCTAGAGATTTGGTGCGGCGGCAAGGGTCCTACAATGAGCAGTTCTTC. It translates to CSARDLVRRQGSYNEQFF.

The chain uses TRBV6-5 and TRBJ2-5; 8 bases are a match to TRBD1. The CDR3 covers 15 residues. J gave up 4 bases and V 0 bases, and 4 bases lay outside the gene matches. CDR1 MNHEY and CDR2 SVGAGI come from the germline V gene. CDR3 region: CASSYSTGGSETQYF. DNA for the CDR3: TGTGCCAGCAGTTACTCTACAGGGGGGTCAGAGACCCAGTACTTC.

V is TRBV9 and J is TRBJ2-3; D not certain. Germline V lookup: CDR1 SGDLS, CDR2 YYNGEE. The CDR3 sequence is 15 residues long. The V end lost 0 bases, the J end lost 7 bases, and 15 bases lay between the germline ends. The CDR3 coding sequence is TGTGCCAGCAGCGTAGGGTCATTTAACGGAAATACGCAGTATTTT. Translating it yields CASSVGSFNGNTQYF.

There are a few counts of this clonotype. This chain uses TRBV3-1 with TRBJ2-2; 11 bases align to TRBD2. CDR3 length: 16 amino acids. From germline, CDR1 is LGHDT and CDR2 YNNKEL (reference sequence). Losses at the gene ends were 4 bases for V and 2 bases for J; bases not matched to a gene: 3. CDR3 DNA sequence: TGTGCCAGCAGCCGGGGACTAGCGGTAAACACCGGGGAGCTGTTTTTT. It yields the protein CASSRGLAVNTGELFF. Combining the CDR3 with reference TRBV3-1 and TRBJ2-2 gives the whole variable domain DTAVSQTPKYLVTQMGNDKSIKCEQNLGHDTMYWYKQDSKKFLKIMFSYNNKELIINETVPNRFSPKSPDKAHLNLHINSLELGDSAVYFCASSRGLAVNTGELFFGEGSRLTVL.

A few counts support this clonotype. The chain combines TRBV5-4 with TRBJ1-3, with a weak D call TRBD1 (5 bases). V was shortened by 0 bases and J by 4 bases, with 11 bases between the two germline ends. The CDR3 has 15 residues. Germline lookup yields CDR1 SGHNT and CDR2 YYREEE (reference sequence). CDR3 in DNA: TGTGCCAGCAGCTTGGATATAGGGGTCGGAAACACCATATATTTT. Amino acids: CASSLDIGVGNTIYF.